These 16 T cell receptor beta chains came from one sample sequenced in a study of T cells after yellow fever vaccination. TCRdb reanalysed the 5' RACE reads using MiXCR and keeps one entry per CDR3 protein. The table includes tens of thousands of distinct CDR3 sequences, approximately 7.5% detected once. The specimen comprised CD8+ T cells sorted from PBMCs, sampled on the day of the yellow fever booster vaccination. The receptors come from a man between 25 and 39 years old who received the YFV17D yellow fever vaccine.

This clonotype was found a few times. This chain uses TRBV6-2 or TRBV6-3 with TRBJ2-7; D gene uncertain. The CDR3 runs to 13 residues. Germline loops: CDR1 MNHEY, CDR2 SVGEGT. Trimming shortened V by 6 bases and J by 3 bases, and 12 bases separated the two germline ends. The CDR3 DNA reads as TGTGCCAGCAGAACCGACGGCAGCTACGAGCAGTACTTC. Protein sequence: CASRTDGSYEQYF.

On this clonotype: The junction shows a germline mismatch at one end, possibly a read error. This sequence joins TRBV2 and TRBJ2-3; D is unresolved. Germline CDR1 SNHLY, CDR2 FYNNEI. This CDR3 is 11 amino acids long. CDR3 protein: CAISEWDTQYF. CDR3 sequence (DNA): TGTGCCATCAGTGAGTGGGATACGCAGTATTTT.

This chain uses TRBV5-1 with TRBJ1-1; D not certain. V was pared by 2 bases and J by 5 bases, with 13 bases between. Germline V CDR1 and CDR2: SGHRS, YFSETQ. The CDR3 has 14 residues. This CDR3 reads CASSLGRMETEAFF. In DNA, the CDR3 is TGCGCCAGCAGCTTAGGGCGAATGGAAACTGAAGCTTTCTTT.

This clonotype has a handful of counts. The rearrangement uses TRBV6-5 and TRBJ2-7, with 9 positions matching TRBD1. The CDR3 is 16 amino acids. In germline, CDR1 is MNHEY, CDR2 SVGAGI. The V gene end was trimmed by 5 bases and the J gene end by 3 bases; junction bases not matched to a gene: 11. CDR3 region: CASSSLGTGFVYEQYF. The CDR3, as DNA: TGTGCCAGCAGTAGCCTTGGGACAGGGTTTGTCTACGAGCAGTACTTC.

The genes are TRBV24-1 and TRBJ2-1; 10 nucleotides match TRBD1. The J segment lost 9 bases and the V segment lost 5 bases, leaving 9 bases of the junction unmatched. Germline CDR1 and CDR2: KGHDR and SFDVKD. CDR3 length: 15 residues. The CDR3 region is CATSVGDRGRSEQFF. CDR3 nucleotides: TGTGCCACCAGTGTGGGGGACAGGGGAAGAAGTGAGCAGTTCTTC.

In this sample, this clonotype turned up a few times. The rearrangement joins TRBV4-2 to TRBJ2-7; D gene ambiguous. The CDR3 is 15 residues long. Germline V CDR1 and CDR2: LGHNA, YNFKEQ. The germline V and J ends were trimmed by 0 bases and 6 bases, with 15 bases remaining between them. CDR3 amino acids: CASSQDGLVAREQYF. CDR3 sequence (DNA): TGTGCCAGCAGCCAAGATGGGCTAGTTGCGCGCGAGCAGTACTTC.

This clonotype was found a few times. V and J are TRBV29-1 and TRBJ2-1; perhaps D is TRBD1 or TRBD2 (5 bases each). Looked up from germline, CDR1 is SQVTM and CDR2 is ANQGSEA. The CDR3 contains 12 residues. V was pared by 6 bases and J by 8 bases, with 14 bases between. The DNA for the CDR3 is TGCAGCGTGGCAGGGACCGGGGATGAGCAGTTCTTC. This codes for CSVAGTGDEQFF.

This clonotype was observed a few times. The chain links TRBV5-1 to TRBJ2-4; D gene unclear. CDR1 is SGHRS and CDR2 is YFSETQ in the germline V gene. Trimming took 1 base from V and 9 from J, leaving 17 bases between them. The CDR3 covers 15 residues. CDR3 bases: TGCGCCAGCAGCTTGACCGAGACGAAGCACGGCATTCAGTACTTC. Amino acid sequence: CASSLTETKHGIQYF.

The chain uses TRBV10-2 and TRBJ2-3, with 10 bases fitting TRBD2. CDR3 length: 15 residues. V lost 6 bases, J lost 1 base, and 4 bases stayed unmatched. Looked up from germline, CDR1 is WSHSY and CDR2 is SAAADI. The CDR3 coding sequence is TGCGCCAGCAGGGCCGGGACTAGCGGCACAGATACGCAGTATTTT. Protein sequence: CASRAGTSGTDTQYF.

In this sample, this clonotype turned up a few times. The V and J genes are TRBV7-9 and TRBJ2-2; D remains ambiguous. V shed 3 bases and J shed 7 bases, with 3 bases lying between them. The CDR3 runs 11 residues. Germline V gene data show CDR1 as SEHNR and CDR2 as FQNEAQ (reference sequence). CDR3 in amino acids: CASSLHGELFF. CDR3 DNA: TGTGCCAGCAGCTTGCACGGGGAGCTGTTTTTT.

The rearrangement joins TRBV3-1 to TRBJ2-2; a possible D gene is TRBD2 (6 bases). Trimming shortened V by 5 bases and J by 3 bases, and 22 bases separated the two germline ends. From germline, CDR1 is LGHDT and CDR2 YNNKEL (reference sequence). The CDR3 runs 18 residues. DNA of the CDR3: TGTGCCAGCAGCGCTCTACGGGGGATGAACTCACACACCGGGGAGCTGTTTTTT. It is translated as CASSALRGMNSHTGELFF.

This clonotype came up a few times. The chain has TRBV29-1 and TRBJ2-2; D is possibly TRBD1 (5 bases). In germline, CDR1 is SQVTM, CDR2 ANQGSEA. The CDR3 runs 14 residues. The V end was cut by 2 bases, the J end by 1 base, with 8 bases between. For the CDR3, the DNA is TGCAGCGTTGAACGTCAGGGGAACACCGGGGAGCTGTTTTTT. This encodes CSVERQGNTGELFF.

The genes are TRBV7-9 and TRBJ2-7; 8 nucleotides align to TRBD1. This CDR3 region has 15 residues. V lost 5 bases, J lost 5 bases, and 11 bases stayed unmatched. Germline CDR1 and CDR2: SEHNR and FQNEAQ (reference sequence). The CDR3 loop reads CASSPNRGFMDEQYF. The CDR3 bases are TGTGCCAGCAGCCCGAACAGGGGGTTCATGGACGAGCAGTACTTC.

CDR3 DNA: TGTGCCAGCAGTGGACCGGGACTAGTCTCAGATACGCAGTATTTT. As protein: CASSGPGLVSDTQYF. The chain recombines TRBV2 with TRBJ2-3; 8 bases agree with TRBD2. With 4 bases clipped from V and 4 bases from J, the junction kept 7 bases outside the gene matches. Germline-derived CDR1 and CDR2 are SNHLY and FYNNEI. This CDR3 contains 15 residues.

This clonotype occurred a few times. V is TRBV3-1 and J is TRBJ2-7; D unclear. This CDR3 region has 11 residues. The germline gives CDR1 LGHDT, CDR2 YNNKEL (reference sequence). Trimming took off 4 bases at V and 3 bases at J, with 4 bases between the two ends. The CDR3 region has the DNA TGTGCCAGCAGCCTGTACTACGAGCAGTACTTC. Encoded protein: CASSLYYEQYF.

This clonotype was seen a handful of times. The genes are TRBV20-1 and TRBJ2-1, with D maybe TRBD2 (5 bases). The V and J ends lost 0 bases and 7 bases respectively, with 19 bases between them. This CDR3 has 16 amino acids. The germline V gene encodes CDR1 DFQATT and CDR2 SNEGSKA (reference sequence). CDR3: CSARENRGFNSNEQFF. Written as DNA, the CDR3 is TGCAGTGCTAGAGAGAATCGGGGATTCAACTCGAATGAGCAGTTCTTC.